This T cell receptor (beta chain) is from a study of cytotoxic CD8 clonotypes in ibrutinib-treated CLL. Assay used: immunoSEQ multiplex PCR; TCRdb lists only in-frame clones, some missing. This sample yields about 56,000 clones, of which roughly 50% are seen a single time; approximately 20% belongs to the top ten. CDR3 length: 15 amino acids. Unmatched junction bases numbered 6, after V lost 4 bases and J lost 4 bases. Germline values: CDR1 SGHNT, CDR2 YENEEA. The sample was PBMCs, taken after 24 months of ibrutinib treatment. V is TRBV11-3 and J is TRBJ2-2, with 7 nucleotides matching TRBD1. This clonotype was sampled from a human donor with chronic lymphocytic leukemia. CDR3 amino acids: CASSSQGEFTGELFF. The CDR3 DNA follows: TGTGCCAGCAGCTCTCAGGGGGAATTCACCGGGGAGCTGTTTTTT.